One sample yielded the 11 T cell receptor beta chains listed below, sequenced in a study of a mutant IDH1 vaccine in newly diagnosed glioma. Time point indicated: week 47, end of study. With topical imiquimod, each dose of the vaccine consisted of 300 ug of mutant IDH1 20-mer peptide. Their cognate antigens are unknown. Clones were read by immunoSEQ multiplex PCR, and TCRdb kept only the in-frame ones, dropping some. The sample holds over 50,000 clones; over 75% are singletons and the top ten take about 4.9%. Sequenced material: PBMCs, taken from a glioma patient whose treatment included an IDH1 peptide vaccine. The origin of the receptors is a middle-aged woman with glioma. Some clones in this sample may be carry-over from other donors' samples.

In its sample, this clone was seen once. This chain connects TRBV5-4 to TRBJ2-7, with D uncertain. The CDR3 contains 15 residues. Germline-derived CDR1 and CDR2 are SGHNT and YYREEE (reference sequence). V was pared by 0 bases and J by 0 bases, with 10 bases between. The CDR3 region is CASSLEDANSYEQYF. CDR3 in DNA: TGTGCCAGCAGCTTGGAGGACGCTAACTCCTACGAGCAGTACTTC.

This clone turned up a few times. The chain carries TRBV2 and TRBJ1-1, with unresolved D. V dropped 4 bases and J dropped 1 base, with 7 bases sitting between them. CDR3 length: 13 residues. CDR1 is SNHLY, CDR2 FYNNEI, per germline. The CDR3: CASSVEGNTEAFF. The CDR3 DNA reads TGTGCCAGCAGTGTCGAGGGGAACACTGAAGCTTTCTTT.

Comments on this clone: Compared with germline, one end of the junction differs, possibly owing to a read error. The CDR3: CARSRGGPDTQYF. CDR3 coding DNA: TGTGCCCGGAGTCGGGGGGGCCCAGATACGCAGTATTTT. The chain couples TRBV30 to TRBJ2-3; 8 bases fit TRBD2. CDR1 is GTSNPN and CDR2 is SVGIG in the germline V gene (reference sequence). There are 13 residues in the CDR3.

The V gene is TRBV13, the J gene TRBJ2-7; no reliable D call. The CDR3 spans 14 residues. The germline gives CDR1 PRHDT, CDR2 FYEKMQ (reference sequence). V dropped 3 bases and J dropped 3 bases, with 12 bases sitting between them. CDR3 DNA: TGTGCCAGCAGCTTCGGCTCCTCTTTCTACGAGCAGTACTTC. Its translation is CASSFGSSFYEQYF.

V usage is TRBV30 and J usage is TRBJ1-3, with D hard to call. Germline assignment: CDR1 GTSNPN and CDR2 SVGIG (reference sequence). The length of the CDR3 is 12 residues. Trimming cost V 5 bases and J 2 bases, with 7 bases left between them. The CDR3 is CAWARTGNTIYF. DNA for the CDR3: TGTGCCTGGGCCCGAACTGGAAACACCATATATTTT. Combining the CDR3 with reference TRBV30 and TRBJ1-3 gives the whole variable domain SQTIHQWPATLVQPVGSPLSLECTVEGTSNPNLYWYRQAAGRGLQLLFYSVGIGQISSEVPQNLSASRPQDRQFILSSKKLLLSDSGFYLCAWARTGNTIYFGEGSWLTVV.

V gene TRBV5-8 combines with J gene TRBJ1-5; D may be TRBD1 (6 bases). Germline CDR1 is SGHTS and CDR2 is YDEGEE. The CDR3 has 14 residues. Trimming cost V 4 bases and J 7 bases, with 15 bases left between them. The CDR3 reads CASSPGGGQQPQHF. The CDR3 DNA reads as TGTGCCAGCAGCCCTGGGGGGGGGCAACAGCCCCAGCATTTT. Filled out from reference TRBV5-8 and TRBJ1-5, the complete variable domain reads EAGVTQSPTHLIKTRGQQATLRCSPISGHTSVYWYQQALGLGLQFLLWYDEGEERNRGNFPPRFSGRQFPNYSSELNVNALELEDSALYLCASSPGGGQQPQHFGDGTRLSIL.

The gene calls are TRBV5-4 and TRBJ1-1, with D tentatively TRBD1 (6 bases). This CDR3 spans 13 amino acids. Germline V gene sequence: CDR1 SGHNT, CDR2 YYREEE (reference sequence). The CDR3 nucleotides read TGTGCACGCGGCAGGGGTGGGAGCACTGAAGCTTTCTTT. Residues: CARGRGGSTEAFF.

The gene calls are TRBV4-3 and TRBJ2-6; no firm D call. Trimming pared 6 bases from V and 1 base from J, leaving 10 bases between. Germline-derived CDR1 and CDR2 are LGHNA and YSLEER. The CDR3 loop spans 15 amino acids. The CDR3 DNA is TGCGCCAGCAGGGCAACCGCTTCTGGGGCCAACGTCCTGACTTTC. Translation gives CASRATASGANVLTF.

V and J are TRBV7-2 and TRBJ2-7; D unresolved. Germline V CDR1 and CDR2: SGHTA, FQGNSA. V shed 6 bases and J shed 6 bases, with 15 bases lying between them. CDR3 length: 13 residues. CDR3 sequence reads: CASRGGVIGEQYF. CDR3 DNA: TGTGCCAGCAGAGGTGGGGTGATAGGCGAGCAGTACTTC.

As concerns this clone: At one end, the junction sequence differs from germline, possibly due to a read error. The chain combines TRBV7-7 with TRBJ1-4, with unresolved D. Per germline, CDR1 SSHAT and CDR2 FNYEAQ (reference sequence). The CDR3 length is 13 residues. As DNA, the CDR3 is TGTGCTAGCAGCTTAGACTCGAAGACAAAACTGTTTTTT. It yields the protein CASSLDSKTKLFF.

Written as DNA, the CDR3 is TGTGCCAGCAGCGGACCCGGGACGTCGATTTACGAGCAGTACTTC. Translating it yields CASSGPGTSIYEQYF. V usage is TRBV21-1 and J usage is TRBJ2-7. TRBV21-1 is reported as a pseudogene. The CDR3 is 15 amino acids.